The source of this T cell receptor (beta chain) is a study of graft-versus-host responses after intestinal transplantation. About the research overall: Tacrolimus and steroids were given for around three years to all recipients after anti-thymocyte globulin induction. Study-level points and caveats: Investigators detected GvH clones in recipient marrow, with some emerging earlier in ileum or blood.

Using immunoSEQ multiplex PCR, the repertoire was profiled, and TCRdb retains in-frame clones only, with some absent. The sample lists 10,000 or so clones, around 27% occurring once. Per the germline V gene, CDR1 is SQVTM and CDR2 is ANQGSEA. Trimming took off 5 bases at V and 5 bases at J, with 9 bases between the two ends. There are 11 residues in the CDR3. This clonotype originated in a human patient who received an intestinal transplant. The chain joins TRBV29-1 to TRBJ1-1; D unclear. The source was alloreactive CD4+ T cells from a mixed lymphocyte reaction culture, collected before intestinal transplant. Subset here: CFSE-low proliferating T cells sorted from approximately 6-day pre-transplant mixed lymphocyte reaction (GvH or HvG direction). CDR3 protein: CSVLTETEAFF. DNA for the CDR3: TGCAGCGTTCTAACGGAAACTGAAGCTTTCTTT. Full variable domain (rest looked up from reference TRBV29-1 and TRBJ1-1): SAVISQKPSRDICQRGTSLTIQCQVDSQVTMMFWYRQQPGQSLTLIATANQGSEATYESGFVIDKFPISRPNLTFSTLTVSNMSPEDSSIYLCSVLTETEAFFGQGTRLTVV.